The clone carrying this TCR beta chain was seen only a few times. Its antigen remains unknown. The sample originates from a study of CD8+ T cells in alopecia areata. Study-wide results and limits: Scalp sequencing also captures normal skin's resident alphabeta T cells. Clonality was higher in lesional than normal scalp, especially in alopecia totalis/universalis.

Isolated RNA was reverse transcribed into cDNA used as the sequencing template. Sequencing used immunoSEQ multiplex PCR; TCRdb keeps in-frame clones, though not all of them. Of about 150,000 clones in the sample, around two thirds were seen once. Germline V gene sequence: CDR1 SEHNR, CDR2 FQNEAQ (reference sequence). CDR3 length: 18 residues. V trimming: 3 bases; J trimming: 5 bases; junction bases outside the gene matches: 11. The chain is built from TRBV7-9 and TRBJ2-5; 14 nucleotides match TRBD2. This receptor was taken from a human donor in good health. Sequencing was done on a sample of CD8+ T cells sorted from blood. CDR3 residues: CASSFTGTSGRRSETQYF. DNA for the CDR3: TGTGCCAGCAGCTTTACCGGGACTAGCGGGAGAAGATCGGAGACCCAGTACTTC.